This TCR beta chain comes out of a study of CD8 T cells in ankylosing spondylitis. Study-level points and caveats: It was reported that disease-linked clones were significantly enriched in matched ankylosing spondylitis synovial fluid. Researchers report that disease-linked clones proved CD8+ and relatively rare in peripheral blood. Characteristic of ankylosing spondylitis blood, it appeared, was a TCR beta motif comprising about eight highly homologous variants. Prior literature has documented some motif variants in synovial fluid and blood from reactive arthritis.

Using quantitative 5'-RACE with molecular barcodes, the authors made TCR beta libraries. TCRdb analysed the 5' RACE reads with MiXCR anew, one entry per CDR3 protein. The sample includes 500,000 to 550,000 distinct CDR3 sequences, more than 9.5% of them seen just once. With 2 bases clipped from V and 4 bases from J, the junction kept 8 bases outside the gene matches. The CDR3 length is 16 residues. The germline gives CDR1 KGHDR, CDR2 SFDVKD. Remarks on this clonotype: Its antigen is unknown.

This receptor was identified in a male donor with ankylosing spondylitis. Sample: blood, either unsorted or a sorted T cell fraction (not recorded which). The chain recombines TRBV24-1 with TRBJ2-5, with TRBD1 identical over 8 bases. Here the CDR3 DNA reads TGTGCCACCAGTGATTCCGGACAGGGAGGAGGAGAGACCCAGTACTTC. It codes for CATSDSGQGGGETQYF.